This T cell receptor delta chain was documented in a study of γδ T cells in repeated Plasmodium falciparum infection. Bulk repertoires came from Vgamma9/Vdelta2+ or Vdelta2-negative gammadelta T cells flow-sorted from PBMC. The CDR3 is made up of 17 amino acids. V lost 2 bases to trimming and J lost 0 bases; unmatched junction nucleotides: 1. Germline V gene sequence: CDR1 GEAIGNYY, CDR2 EKD. TCRdb re-called the multiplex PCR reads through CATT. The repertoire holds 80,000 to 95,000 delta-chain clones, with 1.4% as singletons. In this sample, this clone turned up many times. This rearrangement joins TRDV2 to TRDJ3, with 9 bases aligning to TRDD3. Sample: gamma-delta T cells from blood. This sequence was found in a pool of human donors (malaria-infected and uninfected, not separated). CDR3 DNA sequence: TGTGCCTGTGACATACTGGGGGACTCCTGGGACACCCGACAGATGTTTTTC. Translating it yields CACDILGDSWDTRQMFF.